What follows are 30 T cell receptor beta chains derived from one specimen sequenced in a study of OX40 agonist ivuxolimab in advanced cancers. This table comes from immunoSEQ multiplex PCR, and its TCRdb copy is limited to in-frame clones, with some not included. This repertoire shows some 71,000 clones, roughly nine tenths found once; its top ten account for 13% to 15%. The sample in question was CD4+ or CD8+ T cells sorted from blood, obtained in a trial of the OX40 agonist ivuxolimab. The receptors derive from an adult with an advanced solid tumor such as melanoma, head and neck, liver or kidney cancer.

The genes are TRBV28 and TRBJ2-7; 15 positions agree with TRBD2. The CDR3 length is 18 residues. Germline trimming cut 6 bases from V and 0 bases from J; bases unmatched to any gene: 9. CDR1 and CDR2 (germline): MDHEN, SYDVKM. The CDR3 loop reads CASRGGLAGGQPSYEQYF. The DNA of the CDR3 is TGTGCCAGCAGGGGGGGACTAGCGGGAGGCCAACCCTCCTACGAGCAGTACTTC.

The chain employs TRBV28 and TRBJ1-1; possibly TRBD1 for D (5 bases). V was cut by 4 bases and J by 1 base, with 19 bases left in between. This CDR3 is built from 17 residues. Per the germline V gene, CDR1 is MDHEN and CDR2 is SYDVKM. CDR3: CASSSPREGRKNTEAFF. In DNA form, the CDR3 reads TGTGCCAGCAGTTCCCCTCGAGAGGGGAGGAAGAACACTGAAGCTTTCTTT.

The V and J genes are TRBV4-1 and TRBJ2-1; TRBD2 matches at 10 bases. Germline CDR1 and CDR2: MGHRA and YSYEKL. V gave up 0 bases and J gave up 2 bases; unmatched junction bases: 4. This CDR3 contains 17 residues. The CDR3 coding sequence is TGCGCCAGCAGCCAAGAGTTAGCGGGAGGTGCCTACAATGAGCAGTTCTTC. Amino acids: CASSQELAGGAYNEQFF.

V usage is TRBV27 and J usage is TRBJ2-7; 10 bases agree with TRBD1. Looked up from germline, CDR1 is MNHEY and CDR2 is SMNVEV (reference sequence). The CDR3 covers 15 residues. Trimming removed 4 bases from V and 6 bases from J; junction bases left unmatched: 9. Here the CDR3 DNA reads TGTGCCAGCAGTTCCGATCCGGGACAGGGGTCCGAGCAGTACTTC. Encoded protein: CASSSDPGQGSEQYF.

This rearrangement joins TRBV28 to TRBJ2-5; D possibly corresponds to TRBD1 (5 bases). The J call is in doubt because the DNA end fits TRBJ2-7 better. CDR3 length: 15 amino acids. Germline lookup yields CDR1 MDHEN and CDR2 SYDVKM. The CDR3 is CASSSRETVVYEQYF. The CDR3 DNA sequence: TGTGCCAGCAGTTCAAGAGAGACAGTCGTCTACGAGCAGTACTTC.

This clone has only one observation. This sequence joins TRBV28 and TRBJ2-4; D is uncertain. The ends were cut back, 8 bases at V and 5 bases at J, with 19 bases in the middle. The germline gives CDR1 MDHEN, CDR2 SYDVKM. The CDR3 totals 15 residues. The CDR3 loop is CASENLQAGENIQYF. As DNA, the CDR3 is TGTGCCAGCGAGAATTTGCAGGCCGGTGAAAACATTCAGTACTTC.

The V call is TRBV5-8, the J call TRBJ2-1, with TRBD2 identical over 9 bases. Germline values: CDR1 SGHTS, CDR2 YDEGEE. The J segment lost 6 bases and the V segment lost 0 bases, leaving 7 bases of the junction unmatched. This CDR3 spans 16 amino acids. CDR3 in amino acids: CASSLAMPAGGNEQFF. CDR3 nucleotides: TGTGCCAGCAGCTTGGCCATGCCAGCGGGAGGCAATGAGCAGTTCTTC.

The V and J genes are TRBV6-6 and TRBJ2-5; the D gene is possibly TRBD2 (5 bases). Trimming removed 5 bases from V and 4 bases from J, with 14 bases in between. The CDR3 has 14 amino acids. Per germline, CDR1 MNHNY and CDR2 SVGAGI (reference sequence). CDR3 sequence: CASSGFSEGETQYF. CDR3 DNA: TGTGCCAGCAGTGGTTTCAGTGAGGGAGAGACCCAGTACTTC.

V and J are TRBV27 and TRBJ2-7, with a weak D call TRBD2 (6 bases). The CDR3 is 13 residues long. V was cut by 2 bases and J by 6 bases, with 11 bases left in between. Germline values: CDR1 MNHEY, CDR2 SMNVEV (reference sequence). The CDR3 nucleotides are TGTGCCAGCAGTTTAGGAGGGAGCCTCGAGCAGTACTTC. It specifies CASSLGGSLEQYF.

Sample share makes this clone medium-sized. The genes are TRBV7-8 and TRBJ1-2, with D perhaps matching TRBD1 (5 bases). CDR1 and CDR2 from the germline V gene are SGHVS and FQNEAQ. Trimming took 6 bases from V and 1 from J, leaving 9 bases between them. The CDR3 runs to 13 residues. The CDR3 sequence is CASRQQDNYGYTF. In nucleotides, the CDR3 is TGTGCCAGCAGGCAACAGGATAACTATGGCTACACCTTC.

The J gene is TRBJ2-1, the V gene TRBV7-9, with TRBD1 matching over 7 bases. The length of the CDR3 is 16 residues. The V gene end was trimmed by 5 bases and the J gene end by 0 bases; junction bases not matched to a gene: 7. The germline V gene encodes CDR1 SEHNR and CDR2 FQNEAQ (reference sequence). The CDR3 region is CASSAGTDFSYNEQFF. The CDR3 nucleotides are TGTGCCAGCAGCGCCGGGACAGATTTCTCCTACAATGAGCAGTTCTTC.

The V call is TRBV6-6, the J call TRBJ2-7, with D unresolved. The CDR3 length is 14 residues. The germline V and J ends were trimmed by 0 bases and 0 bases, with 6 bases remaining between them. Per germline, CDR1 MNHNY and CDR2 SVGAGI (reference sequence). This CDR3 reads CASSYSPLSYEQYF. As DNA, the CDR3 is TGTGCCAGCAGTTACTCACCCCTCTCCTACGAGCAGTACTTC.

In DNA form, the CDR3 reads TGTGCCAGCAGTGAGGTCGACCAGGTTAACTATGGCTACACCTTC. Translation gives CASSEVDQVNYGYTF. This chain connects TRBV2 to TRBJ1-2, with no clear D. Germline values: CDR1 SNHLY, CDR2 FYNNEI. The CDR3 is made up of 15 amino acids. V was pared by 3 bases and J by 1 base, with 12 bases between.

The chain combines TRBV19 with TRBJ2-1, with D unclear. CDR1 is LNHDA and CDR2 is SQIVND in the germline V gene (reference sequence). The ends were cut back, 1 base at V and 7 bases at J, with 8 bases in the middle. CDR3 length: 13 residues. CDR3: CASSIAWNNEQFF. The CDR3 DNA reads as TGTGCCAGTAGTATAGCCTGGAATAATGAGCAGTTCTTC.

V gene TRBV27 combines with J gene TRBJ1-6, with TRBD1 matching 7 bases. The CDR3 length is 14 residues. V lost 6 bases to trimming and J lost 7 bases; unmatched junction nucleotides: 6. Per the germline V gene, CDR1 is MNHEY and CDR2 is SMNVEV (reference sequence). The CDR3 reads CASRTGNRNSPLHF. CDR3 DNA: TGTGCCAGCAGGACAGGGAACCGGAATTCACCCCTCCACTTT.

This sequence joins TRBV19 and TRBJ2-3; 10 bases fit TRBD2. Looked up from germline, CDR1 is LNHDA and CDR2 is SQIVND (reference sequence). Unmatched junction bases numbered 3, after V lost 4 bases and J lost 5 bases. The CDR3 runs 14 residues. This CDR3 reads CASSTGLAVDTQYF. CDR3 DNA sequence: TGTGCCAGTAGTACTGGACTAGCGGTAGATACGCAGTATTTT. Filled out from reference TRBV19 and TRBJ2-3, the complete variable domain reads DGGITQSPKYLFRKEGQNVTLSCEQNLNHDAMYWYRQDPGQGLRLIYYSQIVNDFQKGDIAEGYSVSREKKESFPLTVTSAQKNPTAFYLCASSTGLAVDTQYFGPGTRLTVL.

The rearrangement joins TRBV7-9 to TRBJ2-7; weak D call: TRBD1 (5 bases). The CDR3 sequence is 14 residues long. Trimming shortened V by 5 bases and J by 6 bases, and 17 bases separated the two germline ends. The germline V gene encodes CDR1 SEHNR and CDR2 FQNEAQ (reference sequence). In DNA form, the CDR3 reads TGTGCCAGCAGCCCATACAGGCAAGATCGCGAGCAGTACTTC. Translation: CASSPYRQDREQYF.

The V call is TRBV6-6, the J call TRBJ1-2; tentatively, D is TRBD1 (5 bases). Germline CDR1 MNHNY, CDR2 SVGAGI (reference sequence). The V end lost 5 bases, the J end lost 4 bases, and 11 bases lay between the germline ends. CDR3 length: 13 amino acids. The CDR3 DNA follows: TGTGCCAGCAGTCCGGGACCCATCTATGGCTACACCTTC. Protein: CASSPGPIYGYTF.

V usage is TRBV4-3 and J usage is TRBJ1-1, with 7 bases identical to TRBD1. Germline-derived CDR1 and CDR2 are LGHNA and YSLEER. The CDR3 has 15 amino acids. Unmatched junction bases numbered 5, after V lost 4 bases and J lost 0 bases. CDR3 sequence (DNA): TGCGCCAGCAGCCGCCTTACAGGGGTGAACACTGAAGCTTTCTTT. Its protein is CASSRLTGVNTEAFF.

CDR3 loop: CASTDRGSYNEQFF. The CDR3 nucleotides are TGTGCCAGCACCGACAGGGGCTCCTACAATGAGCAGTTCTTC. The chain joins TRBV28 to TRBJ2-1; 8 bases line up with TRBD1. Germline V gives CDR1 MDHEN, CDR2 SYDVKM. CDR3 size: 14 residues. V was pared by 7 bases and J by 0 bases, with 2 bases of the junction left unmatched.

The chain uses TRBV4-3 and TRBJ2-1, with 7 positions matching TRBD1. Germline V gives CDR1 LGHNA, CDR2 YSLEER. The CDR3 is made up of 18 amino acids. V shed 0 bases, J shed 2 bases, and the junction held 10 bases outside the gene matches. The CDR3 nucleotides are TGCGCCAGCAGCCAAGATTGGGAGACAGGGAAAACCTACAATGAGCAGTTCTTC. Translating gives CASSQDWETGKTYNEQFF.

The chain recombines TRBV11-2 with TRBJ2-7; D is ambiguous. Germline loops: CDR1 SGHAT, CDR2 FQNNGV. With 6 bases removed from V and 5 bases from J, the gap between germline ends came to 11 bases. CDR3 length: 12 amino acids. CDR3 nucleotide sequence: TGTGCCAGCAGAACCCTAGGCCACGAGCAGTACTTC. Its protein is CASRTLGHEQYF. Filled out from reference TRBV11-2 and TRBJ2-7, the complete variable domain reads EAGVAQSPRYKIIEKRQSVAFWCNPISGHATLYWYQQILGQGPKLLIQFQNNGVVDDSQLPKDRFSAERLKGVDSTLKIQPAKLEDSAVYLCASRTLGHEQYFGPGTRLTVT.

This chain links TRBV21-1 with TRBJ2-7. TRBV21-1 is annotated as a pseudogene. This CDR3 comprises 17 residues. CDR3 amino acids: CASSPSSPSGDHYEQYF. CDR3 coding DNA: TGTGCCAGCAGCCCCAGTAGCCCTTCCGGGGACCACTACGAGCAGTACTTC.

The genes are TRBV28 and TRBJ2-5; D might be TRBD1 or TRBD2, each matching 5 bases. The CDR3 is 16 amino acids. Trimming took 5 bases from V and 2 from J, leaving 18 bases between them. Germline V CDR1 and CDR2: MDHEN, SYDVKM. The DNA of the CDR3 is TGTGCCAGCAGTCCATCCGTCTTTGGGGGACAAGAGACCCAGTACTTC. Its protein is CASSPSVFGGQETQYF.

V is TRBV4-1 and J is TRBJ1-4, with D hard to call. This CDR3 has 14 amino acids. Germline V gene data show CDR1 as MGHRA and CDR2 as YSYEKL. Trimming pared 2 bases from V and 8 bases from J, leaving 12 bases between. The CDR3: CASSQLSAGEKLFF. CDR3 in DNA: TGCGCCAGCAGCCAACTGTCGGCTGGGGAAAAACTGTTTTTT.

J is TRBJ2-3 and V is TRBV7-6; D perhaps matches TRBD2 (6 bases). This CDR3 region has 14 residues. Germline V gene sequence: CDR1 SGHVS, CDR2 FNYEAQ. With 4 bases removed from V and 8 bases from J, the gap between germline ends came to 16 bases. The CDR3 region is CASSSTQGAGTQYF. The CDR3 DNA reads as TGTGCCAGCAGCTCGACTCAGGGAGCGGGTACGCAGTATTTT.

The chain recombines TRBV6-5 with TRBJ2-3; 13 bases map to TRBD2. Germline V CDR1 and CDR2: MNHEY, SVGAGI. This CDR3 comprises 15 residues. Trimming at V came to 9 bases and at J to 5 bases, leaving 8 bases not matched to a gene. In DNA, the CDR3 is TGTGCCAGGAGACTAGCGGGAGGATTTGTAGATACGCAGTATTTT. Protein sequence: CARRLAGGFVDTQYF.

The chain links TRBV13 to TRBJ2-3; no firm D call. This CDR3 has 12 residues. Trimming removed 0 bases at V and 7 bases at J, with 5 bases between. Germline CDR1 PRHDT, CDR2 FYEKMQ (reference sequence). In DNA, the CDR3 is TGTGCCAGCAGCTTAGGGAGCAATACGCAGTATTTT. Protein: CASSLGSNTQYF.

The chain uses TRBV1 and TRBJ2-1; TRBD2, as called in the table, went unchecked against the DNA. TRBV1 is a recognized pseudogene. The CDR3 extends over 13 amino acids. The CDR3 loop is CTSSQVTVGTPFF. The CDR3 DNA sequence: TGCACCAGCAGCCAAGTTACAGTAGGGACTCCTTTCTTC.

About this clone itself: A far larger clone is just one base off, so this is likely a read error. Here the CDR3 DNA reads TGTGCCAGCAGCTCGAGTATGGGGCAGGGCTACGAGCAGTACTTC. Protein product: CASSSSMGQGYEQYF. V is TRBV7-9 and J is TRBJ2-7, with a possible D match to TRBD1 (5 bases). V was shortened by 4 bases and J by 3 bases, with 16 bases between the two germline ends. The germline gives CDR1 SEHNR, CDR2 FQNEAQ (reference sequence). The CDR3 is 15 residues long.